This TCR beta chain was sequenced for a study of neurological immune-mediated disorders. cDNA synthesis was performed by 5'RACE with 10-nucleotide random UMIs. Via MiXCR, TCRdb re-called the 5' RACE reads, giving one row per CDR3 protein. The data contain some 71,000 distinct CDR3 sequences, about 9.4% of them singletons. Findings of the study overall: While HTLV-1-associated myelopathy showed the greatest TCR clonal expansion, multiple sclerosis showed the least, falling below healthy controls. Subjects shared no identical expanded-clone CDR3 amino acid sequences, suggesting private TCR-beta repertoires in all groups.

As to time point: longitudinal time-point 1 (baseline). Healthy controls comprised blood bank volunteers in Maryland, USA. This clonotype was found a few times. What it binds is unknown. The sequence was obtained from a man in his thirties or forties in good health. What was sequenced was PBMCs.

In DNA form, the CDR3 reads TGTGCCAGCAGCCCCAAGGCGGGGAGGGAATACTATGGCTACACCTTC. Protein product: CASSPKAGREYYGYTF. The genes are TRBV5-5 and TRBJ1-2; D gene ambiguous. The germline V and J ends were trimmed by 4 bases and 3 bases, with 19 bases remaining between them. The CDR3 extends over 16 amino acids. Germline lookup yields CDR1 SGHKS and CDR2 YYEKEE (reference sequence).